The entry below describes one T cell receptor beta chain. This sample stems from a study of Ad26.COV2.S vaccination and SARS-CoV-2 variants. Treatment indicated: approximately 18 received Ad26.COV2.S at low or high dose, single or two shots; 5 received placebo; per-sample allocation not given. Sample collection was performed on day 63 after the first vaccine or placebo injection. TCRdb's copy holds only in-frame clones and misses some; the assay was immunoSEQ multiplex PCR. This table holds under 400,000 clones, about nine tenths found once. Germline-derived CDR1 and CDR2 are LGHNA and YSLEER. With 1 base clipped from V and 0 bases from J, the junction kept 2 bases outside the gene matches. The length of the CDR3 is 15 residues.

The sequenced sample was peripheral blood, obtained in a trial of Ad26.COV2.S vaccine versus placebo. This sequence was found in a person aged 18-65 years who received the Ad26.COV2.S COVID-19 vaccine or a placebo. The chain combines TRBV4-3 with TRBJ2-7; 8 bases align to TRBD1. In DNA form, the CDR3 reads TGCGCCAGCAGCCAAGGGACAGGGACCTCCTACGAGCAGTACTTC. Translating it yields CASSQGTGTSYEQYF.